The rows below give T cell receptor beta chains drawn from one sample of a study of cytomegalovirus exposure and HLA in healthy donors. The protocol was immunoSEQ multiplex PCR, while the TCRdb copy is restricted to in-frame clones and leaves out a portion. Its table lists 100,000 to 150,000 clones. Sample: PBMCs. The receptor source for this set is a man in his thirties or forties in good health and CMV-seronegative. Each CDR3 is given with its conserved first and last residue.

V	CDR3
TRBV2	CASSSTGRDTEAFF
TRBV11-1	CASSLAGEGPQYF
TRBV5-4	CASSWGGAGRQETQYF
TRBV9	CASSVDETGVFLGELFF
TRBV6-5	CASSYSTSGTSEQFF
TRBV7-2	CASSLDYDEQYF
TRBV5-5	CASSLGSSGGETQYF
TRBV4-3	CASSQDRASGSYNEQFF
TRBV27	CASSTQLAANYNEQFF
TRBV15	CATSSNYEQYF
TRBV2	CASTPRLNTGELFF
TRBV29-1	CSVEELAGAGEQFF